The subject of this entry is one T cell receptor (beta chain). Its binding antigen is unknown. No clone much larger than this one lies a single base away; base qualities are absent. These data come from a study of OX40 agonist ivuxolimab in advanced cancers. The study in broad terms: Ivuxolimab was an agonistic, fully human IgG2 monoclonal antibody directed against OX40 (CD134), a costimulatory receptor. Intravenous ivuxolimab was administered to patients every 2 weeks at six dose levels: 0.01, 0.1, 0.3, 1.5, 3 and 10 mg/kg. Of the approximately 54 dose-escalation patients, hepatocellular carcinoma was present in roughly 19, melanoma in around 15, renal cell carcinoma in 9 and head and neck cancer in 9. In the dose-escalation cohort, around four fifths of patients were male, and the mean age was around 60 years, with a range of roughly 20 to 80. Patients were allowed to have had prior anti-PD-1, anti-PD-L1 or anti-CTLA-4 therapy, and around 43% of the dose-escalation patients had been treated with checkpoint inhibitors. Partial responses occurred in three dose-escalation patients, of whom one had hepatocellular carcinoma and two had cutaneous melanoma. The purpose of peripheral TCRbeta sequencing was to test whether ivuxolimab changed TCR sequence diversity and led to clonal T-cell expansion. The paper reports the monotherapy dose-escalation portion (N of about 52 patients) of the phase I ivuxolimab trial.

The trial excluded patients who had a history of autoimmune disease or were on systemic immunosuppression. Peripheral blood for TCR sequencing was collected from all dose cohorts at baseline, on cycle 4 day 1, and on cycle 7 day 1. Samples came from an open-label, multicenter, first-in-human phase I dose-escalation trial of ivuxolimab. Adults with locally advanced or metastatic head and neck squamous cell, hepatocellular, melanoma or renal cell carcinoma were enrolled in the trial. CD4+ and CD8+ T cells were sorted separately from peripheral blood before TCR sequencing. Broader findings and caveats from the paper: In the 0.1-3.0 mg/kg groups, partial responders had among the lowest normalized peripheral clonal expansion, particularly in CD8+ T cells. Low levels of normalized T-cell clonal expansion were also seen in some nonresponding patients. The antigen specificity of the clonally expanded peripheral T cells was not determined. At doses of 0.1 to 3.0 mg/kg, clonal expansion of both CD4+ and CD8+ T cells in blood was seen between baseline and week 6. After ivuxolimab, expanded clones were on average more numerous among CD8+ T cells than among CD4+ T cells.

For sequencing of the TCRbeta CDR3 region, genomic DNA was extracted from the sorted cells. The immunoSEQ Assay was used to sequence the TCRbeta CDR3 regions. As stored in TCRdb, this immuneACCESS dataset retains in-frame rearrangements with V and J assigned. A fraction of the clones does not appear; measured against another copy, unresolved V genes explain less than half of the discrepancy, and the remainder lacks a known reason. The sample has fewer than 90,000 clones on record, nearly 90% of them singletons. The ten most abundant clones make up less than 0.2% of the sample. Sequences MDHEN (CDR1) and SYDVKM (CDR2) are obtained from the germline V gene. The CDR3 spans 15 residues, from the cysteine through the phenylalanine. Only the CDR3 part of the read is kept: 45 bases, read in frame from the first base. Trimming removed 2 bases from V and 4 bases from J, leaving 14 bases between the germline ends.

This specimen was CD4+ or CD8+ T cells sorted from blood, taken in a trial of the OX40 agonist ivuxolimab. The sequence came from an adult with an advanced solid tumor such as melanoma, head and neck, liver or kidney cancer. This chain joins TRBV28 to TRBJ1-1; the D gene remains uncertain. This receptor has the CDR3 CASSLPSNTGTEAFF. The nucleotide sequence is TGTGCCAGCAGTTTACCGTCAAACACGGGCACTGAAGCTTTCTTT.